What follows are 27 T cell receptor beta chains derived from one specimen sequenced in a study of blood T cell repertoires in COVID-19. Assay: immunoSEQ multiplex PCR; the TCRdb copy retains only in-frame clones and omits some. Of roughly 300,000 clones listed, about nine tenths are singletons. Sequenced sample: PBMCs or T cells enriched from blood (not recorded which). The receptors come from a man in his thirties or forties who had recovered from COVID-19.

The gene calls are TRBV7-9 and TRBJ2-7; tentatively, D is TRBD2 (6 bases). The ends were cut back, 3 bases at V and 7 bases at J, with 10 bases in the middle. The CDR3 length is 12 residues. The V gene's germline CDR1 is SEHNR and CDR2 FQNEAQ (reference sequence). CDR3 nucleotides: TGTGCCAGCAGCTTTAGCGCGGGGGAGCAGTACTTC. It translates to CASSFSAGEQYF.

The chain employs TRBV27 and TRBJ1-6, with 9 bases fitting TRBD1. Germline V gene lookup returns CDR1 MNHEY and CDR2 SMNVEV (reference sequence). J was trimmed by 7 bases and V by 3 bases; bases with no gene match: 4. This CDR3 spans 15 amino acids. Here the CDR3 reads CASSFQTGGNSPLHF. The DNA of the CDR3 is TGTGCCAGCAGTTTTCAGACAGGGGGAAATTCACCCCTCCACTTT.

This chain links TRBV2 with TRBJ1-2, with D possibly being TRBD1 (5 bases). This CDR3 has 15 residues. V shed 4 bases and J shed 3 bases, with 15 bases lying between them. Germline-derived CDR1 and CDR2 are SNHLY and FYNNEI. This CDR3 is CASSVSVDSYYGYTF. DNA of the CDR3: TGTGCCAGCAGTGTCTCGGTCGACAGCTACTATGGCTACACCTTC.

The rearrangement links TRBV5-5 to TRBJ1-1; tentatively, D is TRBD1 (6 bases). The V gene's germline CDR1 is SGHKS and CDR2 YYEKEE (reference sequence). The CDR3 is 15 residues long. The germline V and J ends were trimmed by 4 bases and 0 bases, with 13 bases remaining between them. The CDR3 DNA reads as TGTGCCAGCAGCGACGAACAGGGTGTGAACACTGAAGCTTTCTTT. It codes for CASSDEQGVNTEAFF.

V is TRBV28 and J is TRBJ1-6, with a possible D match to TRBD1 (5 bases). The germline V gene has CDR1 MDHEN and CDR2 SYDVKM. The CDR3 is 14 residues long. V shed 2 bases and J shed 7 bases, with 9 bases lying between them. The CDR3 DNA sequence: TGTGCCAGCAGTTTAGACAGTAGCAATTCACCCCTCCACTTT. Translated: CASSLDSSNSPLHF.

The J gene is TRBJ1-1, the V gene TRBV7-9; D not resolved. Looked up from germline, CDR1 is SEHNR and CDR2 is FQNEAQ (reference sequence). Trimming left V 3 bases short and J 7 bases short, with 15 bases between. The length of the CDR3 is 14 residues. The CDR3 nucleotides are TGTGCCAGCAGCTTCGGGTTAGGATCAGTTGAAGCTTTCTTT. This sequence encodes CASSFGLGSVEAFF.

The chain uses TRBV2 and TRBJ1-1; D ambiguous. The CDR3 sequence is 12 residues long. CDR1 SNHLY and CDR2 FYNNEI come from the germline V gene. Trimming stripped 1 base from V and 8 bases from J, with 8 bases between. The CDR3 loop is CASSEDEKEAFF. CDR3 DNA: TGTGCCAGCAGTGAAGATGAGAAAGAAGCTTTCTTT.

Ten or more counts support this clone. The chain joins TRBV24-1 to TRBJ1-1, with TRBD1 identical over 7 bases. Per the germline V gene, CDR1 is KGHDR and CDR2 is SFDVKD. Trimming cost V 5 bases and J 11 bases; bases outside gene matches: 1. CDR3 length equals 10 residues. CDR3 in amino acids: CATSVRGAFF. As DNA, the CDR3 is TGTGCCACCAGTGTCAGGGGGGCTTTCTTT.

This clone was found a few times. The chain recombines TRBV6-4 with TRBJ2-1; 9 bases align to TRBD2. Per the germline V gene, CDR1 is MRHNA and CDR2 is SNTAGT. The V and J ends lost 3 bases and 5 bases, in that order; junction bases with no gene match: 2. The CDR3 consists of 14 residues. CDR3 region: CASSERGGHNEQFF. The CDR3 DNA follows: TGTGCCAGCAGTGAGCGGGGGGGCCACAATGAGCAGTTCTTC.

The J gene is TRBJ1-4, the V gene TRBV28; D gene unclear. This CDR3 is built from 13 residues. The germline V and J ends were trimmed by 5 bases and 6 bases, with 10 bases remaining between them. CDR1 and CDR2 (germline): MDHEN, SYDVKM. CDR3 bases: TGTGCCAGCAGTATCCCCGGAGATGAAAAACTGTTTTTT. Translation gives CASSIPGDEKLFF.

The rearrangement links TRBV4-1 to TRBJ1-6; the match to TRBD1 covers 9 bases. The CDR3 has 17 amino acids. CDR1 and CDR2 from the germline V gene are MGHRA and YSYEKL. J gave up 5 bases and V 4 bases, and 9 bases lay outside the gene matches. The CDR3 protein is CASSPTEWTGDNSPLHF. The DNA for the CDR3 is TGCGCCAGCAGCCCAACCGAGTGGACAGGGGATAATTCACCCCTCCACTTT.

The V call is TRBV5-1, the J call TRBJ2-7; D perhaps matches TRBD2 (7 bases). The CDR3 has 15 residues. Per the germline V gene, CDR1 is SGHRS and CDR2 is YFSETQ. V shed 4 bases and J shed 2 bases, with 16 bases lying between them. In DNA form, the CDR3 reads TGCGCCAGCAGCGGGGGGGTGACAGGACCCTACGAGCAGTACTTC. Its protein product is CASSGGVTGPYEQYF. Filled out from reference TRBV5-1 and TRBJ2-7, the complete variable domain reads KAGVTQTPRYLIKTRGQQVTLSCSPISGHRSVSWYQQTPGQGLQFLFEYFSETQRNKGNFPGRFSGRQFSNSRSEMNVSTLELGDSALYLCASSGGVTGPYEQYFGPGTRLTVT.

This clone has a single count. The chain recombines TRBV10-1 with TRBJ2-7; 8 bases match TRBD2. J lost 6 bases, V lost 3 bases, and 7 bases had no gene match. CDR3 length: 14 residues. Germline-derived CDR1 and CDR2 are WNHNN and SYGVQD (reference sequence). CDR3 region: CASSDSSGPGEQYF. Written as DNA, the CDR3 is TGCGCCAGCAGTGATTCTAGCGGGCCGGGCGAGCAGTACTTC.

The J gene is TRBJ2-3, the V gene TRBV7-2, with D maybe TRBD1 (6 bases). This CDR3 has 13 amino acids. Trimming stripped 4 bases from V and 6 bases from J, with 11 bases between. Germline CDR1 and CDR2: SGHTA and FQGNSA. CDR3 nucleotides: TGTGCCAGCAGCTCCAGAGACAGGGATACGCAGTATTTT. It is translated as CASSSRDRDTQYF.

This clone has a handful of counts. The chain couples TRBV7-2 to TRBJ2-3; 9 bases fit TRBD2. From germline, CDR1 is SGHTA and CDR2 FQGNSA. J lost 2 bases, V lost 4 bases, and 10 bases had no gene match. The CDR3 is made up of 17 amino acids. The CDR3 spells CASSSQAGGSSTDTQYF. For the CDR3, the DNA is TGTGCCAGCAGCTCACAAGCGGGAGGTTCCTCCACAGATACGCAGTATTTT.

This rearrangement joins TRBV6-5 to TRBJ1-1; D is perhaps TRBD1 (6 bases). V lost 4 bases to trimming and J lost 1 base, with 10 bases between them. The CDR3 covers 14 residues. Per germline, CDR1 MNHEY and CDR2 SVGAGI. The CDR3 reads CASSWTAGNTEAFF. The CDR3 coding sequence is TGTGCCAGCAGTTGGACAGCTGGGAACACTGAAGCTTTCTTT.

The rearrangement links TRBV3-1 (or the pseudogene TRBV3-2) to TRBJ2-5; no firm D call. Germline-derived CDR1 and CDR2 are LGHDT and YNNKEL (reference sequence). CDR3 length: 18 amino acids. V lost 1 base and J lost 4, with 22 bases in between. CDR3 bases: TGTGCCAGCAGCCAAGCCCTCCTAAGCCCTACGAATGGAGAGACCCAGTACTTC. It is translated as CASSQALLSPTNGETQYF.

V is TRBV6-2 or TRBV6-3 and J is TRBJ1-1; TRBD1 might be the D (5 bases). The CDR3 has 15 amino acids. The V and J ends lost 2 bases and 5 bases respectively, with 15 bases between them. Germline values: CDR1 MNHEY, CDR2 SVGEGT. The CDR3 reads CASSYVGGKGTEAFF. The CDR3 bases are TGTGCCAGCAGTTACGTCGGGGGTAAAGGTACTGAAGCTTTCTTT.

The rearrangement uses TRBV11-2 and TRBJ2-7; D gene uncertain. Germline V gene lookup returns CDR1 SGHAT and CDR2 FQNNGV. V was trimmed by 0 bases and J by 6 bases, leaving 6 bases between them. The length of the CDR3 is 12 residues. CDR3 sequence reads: CASSLDTREQYF. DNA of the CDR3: TGTGCCAGCAGCTTAGATACTCGCGAGCAGTACTTC.

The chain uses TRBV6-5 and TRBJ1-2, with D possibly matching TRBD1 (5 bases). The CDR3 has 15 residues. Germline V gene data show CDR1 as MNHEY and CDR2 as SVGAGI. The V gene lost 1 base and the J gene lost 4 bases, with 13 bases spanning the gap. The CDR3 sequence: CASSYWEGTFYGYTF. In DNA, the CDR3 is TGTGCCAGCAGTTACTGGGAGGGGACGTTCTATGGCTACACCTTC.

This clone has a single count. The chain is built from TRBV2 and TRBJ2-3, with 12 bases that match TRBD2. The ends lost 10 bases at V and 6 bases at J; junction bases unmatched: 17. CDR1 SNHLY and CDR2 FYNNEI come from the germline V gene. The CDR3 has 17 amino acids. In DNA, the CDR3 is TGTGCCATTAAGCTGTCACTAGCGGGGGGAGTTCACGATACGCAGTATTTT. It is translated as CAIKLSLAGGVHDTQYF.

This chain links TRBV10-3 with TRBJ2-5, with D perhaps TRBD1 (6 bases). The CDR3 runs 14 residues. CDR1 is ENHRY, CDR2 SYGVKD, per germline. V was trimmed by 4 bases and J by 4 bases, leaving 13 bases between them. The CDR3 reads CAISVGTRRETQYF. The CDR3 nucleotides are TGTGCCATCAGTGTGGGGACAAGACGAGAGACCCAGTACTTC.

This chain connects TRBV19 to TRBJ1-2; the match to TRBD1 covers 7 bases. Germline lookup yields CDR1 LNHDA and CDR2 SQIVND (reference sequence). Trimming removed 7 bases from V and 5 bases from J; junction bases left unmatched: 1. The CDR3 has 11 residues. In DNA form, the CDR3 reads TGTGCCAGTACACAGGGGTATGGCTACACCTTC. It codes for CASTQGYGYTF.

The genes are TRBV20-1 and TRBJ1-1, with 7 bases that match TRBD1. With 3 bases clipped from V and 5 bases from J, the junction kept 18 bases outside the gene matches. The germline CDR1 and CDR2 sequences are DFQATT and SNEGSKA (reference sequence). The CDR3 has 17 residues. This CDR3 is CSASNPPERQGGTEAFF. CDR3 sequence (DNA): TGCAGTGCTAGTAACCCCCCGGAAAGACAGGGAGGTACTGAAGCTTTCTTT.

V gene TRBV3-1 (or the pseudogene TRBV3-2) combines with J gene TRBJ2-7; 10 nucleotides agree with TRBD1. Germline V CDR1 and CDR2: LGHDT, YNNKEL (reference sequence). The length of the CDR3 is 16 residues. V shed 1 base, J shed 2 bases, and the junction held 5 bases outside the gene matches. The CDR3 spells CASSQVFGQGAYEQYF. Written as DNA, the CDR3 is TGTGCCAGCAGCCAAGTTTTTGGACAGGGGGCCTACGAGCAGTACTTC.

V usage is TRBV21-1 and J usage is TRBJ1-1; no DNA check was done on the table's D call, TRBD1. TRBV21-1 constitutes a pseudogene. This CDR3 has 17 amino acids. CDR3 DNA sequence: TGTGCCAGCAGCACCCAGGGGGTCCCAGGAGGGAACACTGAAGCTTTCTTT. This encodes CASSTQGVPGGNTEAFF.

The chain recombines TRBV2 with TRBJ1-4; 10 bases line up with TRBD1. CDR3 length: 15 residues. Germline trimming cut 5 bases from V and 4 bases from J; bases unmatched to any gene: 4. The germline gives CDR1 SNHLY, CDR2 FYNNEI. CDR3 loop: CASSRQGANNEKLFF. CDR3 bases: TGTGCCAGCAGTAGACAGGGGGCTAATAATGAAAAACTGTTTTTT.